This TCR beta chain was found in a study of vaccination and CD4 T cells after COVID-19. Whole-study context: Median draw time for post-COVID samples was 85 to 110 days post-diagnosis (range 35 to 161). Stimulation used overlapping spike peptides from SARS-CoV-2, HCoV-NL63, HCoV-OC43 and HCoV-229E. The study collected post-vaccine samples a median about 71 days after dose two, with a range of 14 to 241.

The treatment denotes: approximately nine-day PBMC culture with coronavirus spike peptide pools or control peptides (ViraFEST assay). ViraFEST grew antigen-specific T cells using peptide pools, then sequenced TCRs. This clonotype was counted a few times. Its antigen is undetermined. The germline V and J ends were trimmed by 6 bases and 4 bases, with 12 bases remaining between them. This CDR3 is built from 13 residues. Germline V gene sequence: CDR1 SGHAT, CDR2 FQDESV (reference sequence). The study sequenced cultured CD4+ T cell DNA using the Oncomine TCR Beta short-read assay. TCRdb reprocessed the PCR reads via MiXCR and lists one record per CDR3 protein. The sample consists of 16,000 or so distinct CDR3 sequences, approximately 50% of them appearing once.

The sample in question was CD4+ T cells from blood, cultured in vitro, obtained before SARS-CoV-2 vaccination. The rearrangement joins TRBV11-1 to TRBJ1-1; D is unclear. The receptor was isolated from a human donor who had recovered from COVID-19. CDR3 loop: CASSLDHGTEAFF. The CDR3 bases are TGTGCCAGCAGTTTGGACCACGGCACTGAAGCTTTCTTT.